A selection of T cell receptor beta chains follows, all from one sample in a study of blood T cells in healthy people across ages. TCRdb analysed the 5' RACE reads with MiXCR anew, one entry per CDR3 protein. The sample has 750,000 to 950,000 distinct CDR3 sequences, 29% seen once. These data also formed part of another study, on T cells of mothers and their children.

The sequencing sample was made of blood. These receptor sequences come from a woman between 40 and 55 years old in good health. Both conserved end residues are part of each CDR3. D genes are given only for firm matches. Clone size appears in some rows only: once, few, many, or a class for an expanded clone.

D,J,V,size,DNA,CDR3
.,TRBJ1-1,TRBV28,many,TGTGCCAGCAGTTCCGCCGGACGGACCAACACTGAAGCTTTCTTT,CASSSAGRTNTEAFF
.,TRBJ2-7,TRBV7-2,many,TGTGCCAGCAGTCGTACAGGTTACGAGCAGTACTTC,CASSRTGYEQYF
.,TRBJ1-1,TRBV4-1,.,TGCGCCAGCAGCCAAGATGGGCAGGCGAACACTGAAGCTTTCTTT,CASSQDGQANTEAFF
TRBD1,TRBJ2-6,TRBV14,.,TGTGCCAGCAGCCAACAGGGGGCTAGTTCTGGGGCCAACGTCCTGACTTTC,CASSQQGASSGANVLTF
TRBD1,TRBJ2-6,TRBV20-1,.,TGCAGTGCTAGCCCCGGGACAGGGCACAACGTCCTGACTTTC,CSASPGTGHNVLTF
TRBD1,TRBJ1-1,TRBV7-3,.,TGTGCCAACAGCCGGGACAGGGACACTGAAGCTTTCTTT,CANSRDRDTEAFF
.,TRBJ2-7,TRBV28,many,TGTGCCAGCAGTTTACCACCGGGGGCGAAAGAGCAGTACTTC,CASSLPPGAKEQYF
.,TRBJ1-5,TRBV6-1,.,TGTGCCAGCAGAGGTAGGCTCGATGGCAATCAGCCCCAGCATTTT,CASRGRLDGNQPQHF
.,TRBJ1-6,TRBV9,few,TGTGCCAGCAGCGTAGGTCCGGGTTCAAATAATTCACCCCTCCACTTT,CASSVGPGSNNSPLHF
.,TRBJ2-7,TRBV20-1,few,TGCAGTGCTCCCCGGTCGGCACAGGGTACCTACGAGCAGTACTTC,CSAPRSAQGTYEQYF
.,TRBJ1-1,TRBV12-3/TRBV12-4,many,TGTGCCAGCAGCTACAGTCATGAAGCTTTCTTT,CASSYSHEAFF
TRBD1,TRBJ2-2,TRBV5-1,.,TGCGCCAGCAGCCTCGGGACAGGCGTTAGCGGGGAGCTGTTTTTT,CASSLGTGVSGELFF
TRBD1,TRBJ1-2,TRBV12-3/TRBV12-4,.,TGTGCCAGCAGTCAGAGGGGGCTGCCTATCTATGGCTACACCTTC,CASSQRGLPIYGYTF
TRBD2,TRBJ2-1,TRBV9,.,TGTGCCAGCAGCGTAGGGCAGCGGGGGGGCTCCTACAATGAGCAGTTCTTC,CASSVGQRGGSYNEQFF
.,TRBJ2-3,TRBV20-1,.,TGCAGTGCCGAATCCGAAGCGGGTCGCACAGATACGCAGTATTTT,CSAESEAGRTDTQYF
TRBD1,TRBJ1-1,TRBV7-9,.,TGTGCCAGCAGCTTAAGTTCAGGGGGTATCGAGGGAGCTTTCTTT,CASSLSSGGIEGAFF
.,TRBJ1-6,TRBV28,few,TGTGCCAGCAGTTCGGTGTGGCCCCTCCACTTT,CASSSVWPLHF
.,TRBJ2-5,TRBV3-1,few,TGTGCCAGCACCGGGACATGGAAAGAGACCCAGTACTTC,CASTGTWKETQYF
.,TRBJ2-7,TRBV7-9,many,TGTGCCAGCAGCTGGGACCGTGGTCCCTACGAGCAGTACTTC,CASSWDRGPYEQYF
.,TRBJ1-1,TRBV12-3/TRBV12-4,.,TGTGCCAGCACCGGGGCAAGGGCAAACACTGAAGCTTTCTTT,CASTGARANTEAFF
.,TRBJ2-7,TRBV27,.,TGTGCCAGCAGTGCGTACAGGACCATCTCCTACGAGCAGTACTTC,CASSAYRTISYEQYF
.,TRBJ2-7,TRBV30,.,TGTGCCTGGAGCCTGGGGGTCGACGAGCAGTACTTC,CAWSLGVDEQYF
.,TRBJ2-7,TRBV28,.,TGTGCCAGCAGTTTGGTCGGTGTTTGGCCCCCCTACGAGCAGTACTTC,CASSLVGVWPPYEQYF
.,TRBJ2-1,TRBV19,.,TGTGCCAGTACCCTATCGGGGGACCACTACAATGAGCAGTTCTTC,CASTLSGDHYNEQFF
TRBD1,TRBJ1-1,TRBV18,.,TGTGCCAGCTCACCGGGACAGATCCTCACTGAAGCTTTCTTT,CASSPGQILTEAFF
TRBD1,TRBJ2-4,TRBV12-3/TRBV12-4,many,TGTGCCAGCAGTTCCGGGACAGGGTTCGATCAGTACTTC,CASSSGTGFDQYF
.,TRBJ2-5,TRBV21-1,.,TGTGCCAGCAGCCTCTGCCCGGGACTAGAGATTATCCAAGAGACCCAGTACTTC,CASSLCPGLEIIQETQYF
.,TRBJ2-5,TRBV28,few,TGTGCCAGCAGCCTACGGGGGCCCCAAGAGACCCAGTACTTC,CASSLRGPQETQYF
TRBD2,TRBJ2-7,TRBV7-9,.,TGTGCCAGCAGCCCGAAGGGACTAGCGGTCTACGAGCAGTACTTC,CASSPKGLAVYEQYF
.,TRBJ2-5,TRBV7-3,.,TGTGCCAGCAGCGAAACCCAGTACTTC,CASSETQYF
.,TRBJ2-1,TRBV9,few,TGTGCCAGCACTCCGGGACGGGTTACCTACAATGAGCAGTTCTTC,CASTPGRVTYNEQFF
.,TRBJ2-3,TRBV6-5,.,TGTGCCAGCAATTTGGCGGGGGCCAGCACAGATACGCAGTATTTT,CASNLAGASTDTQYF
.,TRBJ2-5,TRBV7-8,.,TGTGCCAGCACCATACGTACCCTTCAGGGGGCGCGGGAGCAGTACTTC,CASTIRTLQGAREQYF
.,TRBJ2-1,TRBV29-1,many,TGCAGCGTTGTTGGGGACACGGCCTACAATGAGCAGTTCTTC,CSVVGDTAYNEQFF
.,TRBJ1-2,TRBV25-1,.,TGTGCCAGCAGTGACCCAGGGAGGGGCGGCTACACCTTC,CASSDPGRGGYTF
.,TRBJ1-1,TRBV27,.,TGTGCCAGCAGTCCCCGTATGTCGACCGGGGCTGAAGCTTTCTTT,CASSPRMSTGAEAFF
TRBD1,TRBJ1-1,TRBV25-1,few,TGTGCCAGCAGTGAGACAGGGGTTATGAACACTGAAGCTTTCTTT,CASSETGVMNTEAFF
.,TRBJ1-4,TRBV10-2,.,TGCGCCAGCAGTGAGGGGTCAACTTTTCAGGAAAAACTGTTTTTT,CASSEGSTFQEKLFF
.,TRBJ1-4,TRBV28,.,TGTGCCAGCAGTTCCCAGACAGTACGGGGAGAAAAACTGTTTTTT,CASSSQTVRGEKLFF
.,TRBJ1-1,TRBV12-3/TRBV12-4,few,TGTGCCAGCAGTTTTGGTCGGAGCACTGAAGCTTTCTTT,CASSFGRSTEAFF
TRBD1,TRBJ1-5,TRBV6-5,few,TGTGCCAGCAGCTCCATAGGGGGCCCACAGGCCCAGCATTTT,CASSSIGGPQAQHF
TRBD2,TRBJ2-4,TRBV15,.,TGTGCCACCAGCGGAGCGGGGGACACTCAAAACATTCAGTACTTC,CATSGAGDTQNIQYF
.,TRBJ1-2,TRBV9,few,TGTGCCAGCACCGAACGCACAATTCCCTATGGCTACACCTTC,CASTERTIPYGYTF
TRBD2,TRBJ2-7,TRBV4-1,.,TGCGCCAGCAGCCAAGACACGGGAGCGGGGGGGCCCGAGCAGTACTTC,CASSQDTGAGGPEQYF
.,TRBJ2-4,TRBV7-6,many,TGTGCCAGCAGCCCAAGCCTTACGGGATCCAAAAACATTCAGTACTTC,CASSPSLTGSKNIQYF
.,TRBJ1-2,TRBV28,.,TGTGCCAGCAGGAGACCGGACACGGGTTATGGCTACACCTTC,CASRRPDTGYGYTF
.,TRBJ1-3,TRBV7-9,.,TGTGCCAGCAGCTCCCGCCAGGGTTCAGGAAACACCATATATTTT,CASSSRQGSGNTIYF
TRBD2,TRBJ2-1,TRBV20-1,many,TGCAGTGCTAGTGATTTTAGCGGGGGGAGAACCATTTGGAATGAGCAGTTCTTC,CSASDFSGGRTIWNEQFF
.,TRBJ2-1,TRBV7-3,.,TGTGCCAGCAGCTTAATGGGGGGGGCGACCAATGAGCAGTTCTTC,CASSLMGGATNEQFF
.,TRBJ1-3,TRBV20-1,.,TGCAGTGCTAGACAAGCCGGACAGCGAAACACCATATATTTT,CSARQAGQRNTIYF
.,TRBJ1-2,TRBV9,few,TGTGCCAGCAGCGTAGATGGGGGTCACTATGGCTACACCTTC,CASSVDGGHYGYTF
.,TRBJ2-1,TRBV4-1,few,TGCGCCAGCAGCCAAGATTGGGGGAGCTCCTACAATGAGCAGTTCTTC,CASSQDWGSSYNEQFF
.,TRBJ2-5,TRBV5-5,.,TGTGCCAGCAGCCCCCTCATGGCGGGGACCCAGTACTTC,CASSPLMAGTQYF
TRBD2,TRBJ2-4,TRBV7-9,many,TGTGCCAGCAGCTTATGGGGAGGGGAAAACATTCAGTACTTC,CASSLWGGENIQYF
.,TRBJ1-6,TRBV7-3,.,TGTGCCAGCAGCCATCCTAATTCACCCCTCCACTTT,CASSHPNSPLHF
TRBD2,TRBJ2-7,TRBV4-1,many,TGCGCCAGCAGGCCTACTAGCGGGGGAAGCTACGAGCAGTACTTC,CASRPTSGGSYEQYF